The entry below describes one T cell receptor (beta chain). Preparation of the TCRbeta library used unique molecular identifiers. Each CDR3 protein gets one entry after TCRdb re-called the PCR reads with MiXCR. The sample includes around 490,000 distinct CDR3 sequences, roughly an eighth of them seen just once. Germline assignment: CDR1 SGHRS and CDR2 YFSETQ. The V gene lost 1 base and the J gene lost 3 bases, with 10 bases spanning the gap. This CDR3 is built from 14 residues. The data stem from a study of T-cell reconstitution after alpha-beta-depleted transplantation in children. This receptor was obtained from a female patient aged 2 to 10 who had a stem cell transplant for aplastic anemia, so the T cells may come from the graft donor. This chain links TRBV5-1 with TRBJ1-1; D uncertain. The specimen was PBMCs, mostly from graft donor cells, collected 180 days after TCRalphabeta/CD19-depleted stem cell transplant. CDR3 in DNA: TGCGCCAGCAGCTTGATGTCTTTCTACACTGAAGCTTTCTTT. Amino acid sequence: CASSLMSFYTEAFF.